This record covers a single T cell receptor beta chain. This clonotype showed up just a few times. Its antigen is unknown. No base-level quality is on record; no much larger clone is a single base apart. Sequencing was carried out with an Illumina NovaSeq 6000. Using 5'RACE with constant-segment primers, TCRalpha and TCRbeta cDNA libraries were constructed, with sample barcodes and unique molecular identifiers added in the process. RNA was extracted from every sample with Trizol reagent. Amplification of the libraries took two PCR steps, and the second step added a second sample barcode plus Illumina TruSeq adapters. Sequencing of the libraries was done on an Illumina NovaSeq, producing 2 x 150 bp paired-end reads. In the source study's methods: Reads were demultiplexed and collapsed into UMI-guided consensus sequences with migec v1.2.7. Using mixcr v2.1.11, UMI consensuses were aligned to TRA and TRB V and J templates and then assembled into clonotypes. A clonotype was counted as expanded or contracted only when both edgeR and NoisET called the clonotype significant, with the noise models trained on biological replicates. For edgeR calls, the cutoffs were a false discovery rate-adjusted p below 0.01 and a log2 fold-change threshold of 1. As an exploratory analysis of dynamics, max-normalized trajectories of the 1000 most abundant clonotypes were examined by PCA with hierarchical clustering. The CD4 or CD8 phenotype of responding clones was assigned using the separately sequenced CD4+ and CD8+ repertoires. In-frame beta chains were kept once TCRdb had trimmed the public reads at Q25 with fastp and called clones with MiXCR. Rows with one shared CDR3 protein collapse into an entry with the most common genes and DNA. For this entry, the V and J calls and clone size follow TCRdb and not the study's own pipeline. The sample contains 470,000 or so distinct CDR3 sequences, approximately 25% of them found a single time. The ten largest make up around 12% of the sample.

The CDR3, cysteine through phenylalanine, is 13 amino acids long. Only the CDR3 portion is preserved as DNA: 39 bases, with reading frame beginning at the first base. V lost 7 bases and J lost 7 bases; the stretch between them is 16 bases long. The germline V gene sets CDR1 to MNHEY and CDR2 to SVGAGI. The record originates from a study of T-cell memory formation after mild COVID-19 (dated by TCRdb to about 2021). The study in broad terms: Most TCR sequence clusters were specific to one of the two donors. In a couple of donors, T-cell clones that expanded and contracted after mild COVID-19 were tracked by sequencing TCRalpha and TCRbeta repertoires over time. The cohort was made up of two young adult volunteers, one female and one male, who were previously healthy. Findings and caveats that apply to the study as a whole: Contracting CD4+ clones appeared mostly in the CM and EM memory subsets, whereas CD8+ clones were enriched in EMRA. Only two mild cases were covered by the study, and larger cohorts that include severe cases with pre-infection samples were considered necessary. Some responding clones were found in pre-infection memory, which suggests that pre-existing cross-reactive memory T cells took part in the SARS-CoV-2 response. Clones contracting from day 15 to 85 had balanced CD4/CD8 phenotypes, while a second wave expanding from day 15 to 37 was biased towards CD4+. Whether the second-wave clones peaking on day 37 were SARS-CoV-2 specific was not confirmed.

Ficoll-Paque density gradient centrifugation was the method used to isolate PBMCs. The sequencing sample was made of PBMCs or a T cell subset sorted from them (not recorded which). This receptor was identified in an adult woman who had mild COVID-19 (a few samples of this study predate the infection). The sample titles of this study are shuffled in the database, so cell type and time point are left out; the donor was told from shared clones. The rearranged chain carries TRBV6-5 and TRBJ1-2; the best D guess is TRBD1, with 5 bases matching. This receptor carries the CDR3 CASTADGTRGYTF. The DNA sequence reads TGTGCCAGCACCGCGGACGGGACGCGTGGCTACACCTTC.